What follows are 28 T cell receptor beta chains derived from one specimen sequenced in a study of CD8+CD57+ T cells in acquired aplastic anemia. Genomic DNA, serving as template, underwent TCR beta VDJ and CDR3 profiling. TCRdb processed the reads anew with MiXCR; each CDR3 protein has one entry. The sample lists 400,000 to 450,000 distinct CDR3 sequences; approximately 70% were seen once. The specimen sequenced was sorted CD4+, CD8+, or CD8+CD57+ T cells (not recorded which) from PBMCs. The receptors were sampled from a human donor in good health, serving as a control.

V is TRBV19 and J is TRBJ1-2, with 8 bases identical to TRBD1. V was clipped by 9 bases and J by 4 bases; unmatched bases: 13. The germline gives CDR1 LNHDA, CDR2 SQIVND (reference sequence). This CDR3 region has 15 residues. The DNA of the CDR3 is TGTGCCAGCAGCTTAGCTTCCGGGACAGGCTATGGCTACACCTTC. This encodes CASSLASGTGYGYTF.

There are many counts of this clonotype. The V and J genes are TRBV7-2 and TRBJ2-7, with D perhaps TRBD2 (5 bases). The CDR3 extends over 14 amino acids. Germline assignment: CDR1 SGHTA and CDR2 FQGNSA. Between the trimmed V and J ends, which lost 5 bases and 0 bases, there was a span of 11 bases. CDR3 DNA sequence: TGTGCCAGCAGCCGGACGGACTTCTCCTACGAGCAGTACTTC. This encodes CASSRTDFSYEQYF.

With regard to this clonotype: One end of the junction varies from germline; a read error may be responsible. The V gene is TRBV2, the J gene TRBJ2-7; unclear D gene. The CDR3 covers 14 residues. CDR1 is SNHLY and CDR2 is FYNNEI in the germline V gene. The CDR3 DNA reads TGTGCCAGCAGCGTAATAGACGCGAGACTCAGCTACTCCTTC. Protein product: CASSVIDARLSYSF. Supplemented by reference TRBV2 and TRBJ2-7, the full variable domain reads EPEVTQTPSHQVTQMGQEVILRCVPISNHLYFYWYRQILGQKVEFLVSFYNNEISEKSEIFDDQFSVERPDGSNFTLKIRSTKLEDSAMYFCASSVIDARLSYSFGPGTRLTVT.

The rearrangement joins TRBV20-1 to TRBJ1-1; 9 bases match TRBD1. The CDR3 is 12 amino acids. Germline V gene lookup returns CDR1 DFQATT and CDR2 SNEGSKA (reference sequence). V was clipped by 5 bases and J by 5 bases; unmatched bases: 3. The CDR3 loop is CSAPDRGTEAFF. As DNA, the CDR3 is TGCAGTGCTCCAGACAGGGGGACTGAAGCTTTCTTT.

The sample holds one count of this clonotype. In DNA form, the CDR3 reads TGTGCCAGCAGTGTATTCGCGGAGAGACTGTTTTTT. It codes for CASSVFAERLFF. The V gene is TRBV2, the J gene TRBJ1-4; D call uncertain. Germline CDR1 reads SNHLY; CDR2 reads FYNNEI. The CDR3 runs to 12 residues. With 4 bases removed from V and 13 bases from J, the gap between germline ends came to 13 bases.

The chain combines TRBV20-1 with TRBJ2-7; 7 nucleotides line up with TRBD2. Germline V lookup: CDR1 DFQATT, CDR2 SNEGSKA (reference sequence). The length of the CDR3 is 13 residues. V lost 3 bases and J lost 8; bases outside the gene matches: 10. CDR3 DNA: TGCAGTGCTAGTTGGGGGGGGTGGTACAAGCAGTACTTC. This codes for CSASWGGWYKQYF.

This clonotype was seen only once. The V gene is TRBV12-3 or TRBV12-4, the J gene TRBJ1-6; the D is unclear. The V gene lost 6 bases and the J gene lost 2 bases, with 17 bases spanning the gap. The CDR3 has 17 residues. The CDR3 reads CASSYLTGVTYNSPLHF. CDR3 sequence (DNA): TGTGCCAGCAGCTATTTGACGGGCGTAACCTATAATTCACCCCTCCACTTT.

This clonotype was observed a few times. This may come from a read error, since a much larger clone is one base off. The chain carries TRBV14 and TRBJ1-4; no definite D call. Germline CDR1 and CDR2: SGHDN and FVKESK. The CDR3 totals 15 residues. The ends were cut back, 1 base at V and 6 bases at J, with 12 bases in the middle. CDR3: CASSQAAAADEKLFF. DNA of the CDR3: TGTGCCAGCAGCCAAGCTGCAGCGGCTGATGAAAAACTGTTTTTT.

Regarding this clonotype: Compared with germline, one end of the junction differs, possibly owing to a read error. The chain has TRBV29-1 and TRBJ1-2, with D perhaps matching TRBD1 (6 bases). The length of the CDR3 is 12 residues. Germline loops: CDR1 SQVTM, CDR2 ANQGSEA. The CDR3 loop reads CIVAGAGYGYTF. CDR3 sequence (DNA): TGCATCGTTGCGGGGGCGGGCTATGGCTACACCTTC. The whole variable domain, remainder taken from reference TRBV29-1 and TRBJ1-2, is SAVISQKPSRDICQRGTSLTIQCQVDSQVTMMFWYRQQPGQSLTLIATANQGSEATYESGFVIDKFPISRPNLTFSTLTVSNMSPEDSSIYLCIVAGAGYGYTFGSGTRLTVV.

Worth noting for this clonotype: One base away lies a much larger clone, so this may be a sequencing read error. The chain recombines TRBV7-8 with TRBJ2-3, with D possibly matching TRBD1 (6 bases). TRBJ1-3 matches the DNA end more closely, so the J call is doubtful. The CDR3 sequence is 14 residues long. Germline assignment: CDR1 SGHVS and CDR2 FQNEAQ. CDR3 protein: CASSLTGTGNAIYF. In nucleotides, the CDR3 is TGTGCCAGCAGCTTAACAGGGACTGGAAACGCCATATATTTT.

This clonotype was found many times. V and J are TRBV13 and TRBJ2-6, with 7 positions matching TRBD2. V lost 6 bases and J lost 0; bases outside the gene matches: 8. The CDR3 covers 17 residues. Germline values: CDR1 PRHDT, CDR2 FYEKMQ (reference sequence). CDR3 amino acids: CASSSWTGGSGANVLTF. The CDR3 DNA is TGTGCCAGCAGTTCATGGACGGGGGGCTCTGGGGCCAACGTCCTGACTTTC.

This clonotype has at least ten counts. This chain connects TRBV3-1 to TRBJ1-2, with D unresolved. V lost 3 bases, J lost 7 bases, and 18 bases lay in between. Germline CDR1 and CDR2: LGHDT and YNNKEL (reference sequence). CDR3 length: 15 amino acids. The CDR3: CASSHFQGFVGGYTF. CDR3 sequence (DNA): TGTGCCAGCAGCCACTTTCAAGGGTTCGTCGGTGGCTACACCTTC. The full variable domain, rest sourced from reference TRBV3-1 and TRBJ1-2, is DTAVSQTPKYLVTQMGNDKSIKCEQNLGHDTMYWYKQDSKKFLKIMFSYNNKELIINETVPNRFSPKSPDKAHLNLHINSLELGDSAVYFCASSHFQGFVGGYTFGSGTRLTVV.

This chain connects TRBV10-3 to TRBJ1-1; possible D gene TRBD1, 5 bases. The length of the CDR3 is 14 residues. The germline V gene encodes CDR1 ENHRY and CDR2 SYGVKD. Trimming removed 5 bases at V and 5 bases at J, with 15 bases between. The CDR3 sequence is CAISPPGGGTEAFF. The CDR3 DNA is TGTGCCATCAGTCCCCCGGGTGGGGGGACTGAAGCTTTCTTT.

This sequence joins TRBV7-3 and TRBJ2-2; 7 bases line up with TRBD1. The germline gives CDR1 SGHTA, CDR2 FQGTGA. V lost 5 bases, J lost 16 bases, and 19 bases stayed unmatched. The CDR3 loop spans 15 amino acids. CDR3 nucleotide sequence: TGTGCCAGCAGCAGAGCCTCGACAGGGACCGGGGCGCAGTTTTTT. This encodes CASSRASTGTGAQFF.

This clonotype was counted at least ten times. The CDR3, as DNA: TGTGCCACCAGCAGAGATCTATCGAACACTGAAGCTTTCTTT. Translating it yields CATSRDLSNTEAFF. This chain joins TRBV15 and TRBJ1-1; D remains unclear. CDR3 size: 14 residues. Trimming took off 0 bases at V and 1 base at J, with 6 bases between the two ends. CDR1 is LNHNV and CDR2 is YYDKDF in the germline V gene (reference sequence).

This CDR3 reads CASSLEGEGCRDPFF. CDR3 DNA sequence: TGTGCCAGCAGCCTCGAGGGGGAGGGCTGCAGAGACCCATTTTTT. The chain joins TRBV7-8 to TRBJ2-2; TRBD2 might be the D (7 bases). This CDR3 region has 15 residues. The germline V gene has CDR1 SGHVS and CDR2 FQNEAQ. The V end was cut by 5 bases, the J end by 17 bases, with 27 bases between.

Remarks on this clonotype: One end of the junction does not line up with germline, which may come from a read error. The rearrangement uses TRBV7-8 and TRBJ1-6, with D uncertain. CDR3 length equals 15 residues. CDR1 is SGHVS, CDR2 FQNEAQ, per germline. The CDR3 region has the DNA TGCGCCAGCAGCGCACTAGCAGGTGGAAATTCACCCCTCCACTTT. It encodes CASSALAGGNSPLHF.

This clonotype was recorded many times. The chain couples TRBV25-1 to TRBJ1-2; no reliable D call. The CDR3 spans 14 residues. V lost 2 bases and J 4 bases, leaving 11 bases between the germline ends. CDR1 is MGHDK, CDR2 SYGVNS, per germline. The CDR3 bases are TGTGCCAGCAGTGAACGCCGACGGGGCTATGGCTACACCTTC. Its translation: CASSERRRGYGYTF.

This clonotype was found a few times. CDR3 amino acids: CAISESRENYEQYF. In DNA, the CDR3 is TGTGCCATCAGTGAGTCTAGGGAAAACTACGAGCAGTACTTC. The chain carries TRBV10-3 and TRBJ2-7, with D unresolved. Trimming took off 0 bases at V and 3 bases at J, with 9 bases between the two ends. CDR1 is ENHRY, CDR2 SYGVKD, per germline. The CDR3 spans 14 residues.

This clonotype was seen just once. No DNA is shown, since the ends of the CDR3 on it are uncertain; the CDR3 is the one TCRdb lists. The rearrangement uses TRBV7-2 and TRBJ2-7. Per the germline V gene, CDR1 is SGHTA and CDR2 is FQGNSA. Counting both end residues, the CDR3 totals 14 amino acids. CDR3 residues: CASSPEGTEAFFGF.

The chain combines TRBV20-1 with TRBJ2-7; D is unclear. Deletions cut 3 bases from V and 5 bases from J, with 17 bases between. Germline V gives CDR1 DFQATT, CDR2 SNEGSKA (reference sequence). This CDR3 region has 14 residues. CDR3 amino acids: CSASNSPSKDEQYF. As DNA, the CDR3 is TGCAGTGCTAGTAACAGCCCCAGCAAAGACGAGCAGTACTTC.

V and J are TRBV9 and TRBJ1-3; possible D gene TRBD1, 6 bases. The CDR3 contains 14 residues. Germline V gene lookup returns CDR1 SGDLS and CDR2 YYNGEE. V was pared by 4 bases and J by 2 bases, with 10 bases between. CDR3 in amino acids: CASSLGGPGNTIYF. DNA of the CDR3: TGTGCCAGCAGCCTTGGGGGGCCTGGAAACACCATATATTTT. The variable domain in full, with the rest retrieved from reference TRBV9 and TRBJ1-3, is DSGVTQTPKHLITATGQRVTLRCSPRSGDLSVYWYQQSLDQGLQFLIQYYNGEERAKGNILERFSAQQFPDLHSELNLSSLELGDSALYFCASSLGGPGNTIYFGEGSWLTVV.

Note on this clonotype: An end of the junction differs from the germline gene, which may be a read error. The CDR3 DNA is TGCGCCAGCAGCTTGGATGGCCCCACAGATACGCAGTATTTT. Protein: CASSLDGPTDTQYF. The chain has TRBV5-8 and TRBJ2-3, with D unclear. The germline gives CDR1 SGHTS, CDR2 YDEGEE. The CDR3 covers 14 residues.

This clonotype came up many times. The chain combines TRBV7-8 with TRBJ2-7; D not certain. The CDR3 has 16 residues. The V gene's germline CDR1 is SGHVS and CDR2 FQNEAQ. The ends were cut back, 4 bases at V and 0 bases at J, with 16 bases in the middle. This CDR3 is CASSSLSGRTSYEQYF. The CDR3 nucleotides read TGTGCCAGCAGCTCCCTGTCGGGCAGGACCTCCTACGAGCAGTACTTC. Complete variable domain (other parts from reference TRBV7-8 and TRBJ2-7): GAGVSQSPRYKVAKRGQDVALRCDPISGHVSLFWYQQALGQGPEFLTYFQNEAQLDKSGLPSDRFFAERPEGSVSTLKIQRTQQEDSAVYLCASSSLSGRTSYEQYFGPGTRLTVT.

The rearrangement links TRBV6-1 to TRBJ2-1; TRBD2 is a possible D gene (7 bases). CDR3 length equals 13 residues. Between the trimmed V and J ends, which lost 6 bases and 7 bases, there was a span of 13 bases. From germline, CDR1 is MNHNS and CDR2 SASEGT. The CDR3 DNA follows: TGTGCCAGCAGAAGGGGGGGAAAAAATGAGCAGTTCTTC. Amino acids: CASRRGGKNEQFF.

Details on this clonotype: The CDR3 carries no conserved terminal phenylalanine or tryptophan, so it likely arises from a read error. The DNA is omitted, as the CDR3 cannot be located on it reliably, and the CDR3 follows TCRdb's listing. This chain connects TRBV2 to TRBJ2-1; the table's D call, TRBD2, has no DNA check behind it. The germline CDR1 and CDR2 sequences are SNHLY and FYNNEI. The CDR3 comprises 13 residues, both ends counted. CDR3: CVSSVLAENQQFG.

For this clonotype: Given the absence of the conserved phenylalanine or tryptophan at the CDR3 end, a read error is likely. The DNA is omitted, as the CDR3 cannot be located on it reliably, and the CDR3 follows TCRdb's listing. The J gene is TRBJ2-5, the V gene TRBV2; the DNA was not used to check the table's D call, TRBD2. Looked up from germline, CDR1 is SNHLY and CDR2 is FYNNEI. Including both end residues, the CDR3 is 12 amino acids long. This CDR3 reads CAFDSGGETEYY.

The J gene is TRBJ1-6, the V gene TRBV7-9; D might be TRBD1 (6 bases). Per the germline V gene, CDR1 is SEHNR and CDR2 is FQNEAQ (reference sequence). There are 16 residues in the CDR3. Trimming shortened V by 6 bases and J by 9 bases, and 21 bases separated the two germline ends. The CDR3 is CASSPGSGEGISPLHF. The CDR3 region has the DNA TGTGCCAGCAGTCCGGGCTCAGGGGAAGGAATTTCACCCCTCCACTTT. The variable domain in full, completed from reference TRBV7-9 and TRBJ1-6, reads DTGVSQNPRHKITKRGQNVTFRCDPISEHNRLYWYRQTLGQGPEFLTYFQNEAQLEKSRLLSDRFSAERPKGSFSTLEIQRTEQGDSAMYLCASSPGSGEGISPLHFGNGTRLTVT.